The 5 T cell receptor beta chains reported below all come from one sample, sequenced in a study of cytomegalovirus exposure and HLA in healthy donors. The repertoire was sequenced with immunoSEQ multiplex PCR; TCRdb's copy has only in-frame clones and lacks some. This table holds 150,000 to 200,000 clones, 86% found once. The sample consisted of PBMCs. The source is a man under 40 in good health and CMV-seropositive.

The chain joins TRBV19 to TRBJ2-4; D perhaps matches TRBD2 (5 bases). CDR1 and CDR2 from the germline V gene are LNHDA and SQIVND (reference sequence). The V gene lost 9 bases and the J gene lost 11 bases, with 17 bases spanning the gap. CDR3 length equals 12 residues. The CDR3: CASSPSVGVQYF. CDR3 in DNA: TGTGCCAGCTCCCCCTCGGTGGGAGTTCAGTACTTC.

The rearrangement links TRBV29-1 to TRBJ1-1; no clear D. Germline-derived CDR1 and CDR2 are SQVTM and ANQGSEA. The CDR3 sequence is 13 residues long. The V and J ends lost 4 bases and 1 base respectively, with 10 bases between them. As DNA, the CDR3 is TGCAGCGTTGGGGGTGGAGGGAACACTGAAGCTTTCTTT. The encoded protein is CSVGGGGNTEAFF.

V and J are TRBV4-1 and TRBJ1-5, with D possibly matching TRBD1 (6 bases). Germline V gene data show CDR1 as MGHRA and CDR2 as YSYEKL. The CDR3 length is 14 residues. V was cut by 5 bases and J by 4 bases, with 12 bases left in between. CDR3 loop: CASSDTGRNQPQHF. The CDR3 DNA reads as TGCGCCAGCAGCGATACAGGGAGAAATCAGCCCCAGCATTTT.

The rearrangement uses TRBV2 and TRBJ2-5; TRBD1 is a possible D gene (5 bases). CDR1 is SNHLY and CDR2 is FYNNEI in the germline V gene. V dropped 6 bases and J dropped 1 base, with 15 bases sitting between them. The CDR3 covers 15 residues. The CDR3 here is CASSDSAQGQETQYF. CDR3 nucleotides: TGTGCCAGCAGCGATTCGGCCCAGGGCCAAGAGACCCAGTACTTC.

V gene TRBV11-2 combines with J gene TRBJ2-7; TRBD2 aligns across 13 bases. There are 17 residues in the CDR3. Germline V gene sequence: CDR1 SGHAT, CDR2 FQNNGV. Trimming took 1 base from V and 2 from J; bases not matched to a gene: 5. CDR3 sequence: CASSLAGLAGVAYEQYF. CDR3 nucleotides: TGTGCCAGCAGCTTAGCCGGACTAGCGGGAGTCGCCTACGAGCAGTACTTC.